These 28 T cell receptor beta chains share one sample of origin, sequenced in a study of blood T cell repertoires in COVID-19. This table comes from immunoSEQ multiplex PCR, and its TCRdb copy is limited to in-frame clones, with some not included. The top ten hold 1.2% of the sample, which has 160,000 or so clones, about 90% seen once. Sequences were obtained from PBMCs or T cells enriched from blood (not recorded which). Source of these receptors: a human donor with acute COVID-19. The donor label of this sample is uncertain.

The rearrangement uses TRBV10-3 and TRBJ1-3, with D unclear. Trimming pared 10 bases from V and 0 bases from J, leaving 16 bases between. This CDR3 is built from 15 residues. Germline V CDR1 and CDR2: ENHRY, SYGVKD. The CDR3 region has the DNA TGTGCCACCCTGTCGGGGATTAGCTCTGGAAACACCATATATTTT. Its translation: CATLSGISSGNTIYF.

The gene calls are TRBV30 and TRBJ1-2, with 7 bases lining up with TRBD1. Germline trimming cut 0 bases from V and 4 bases from J; bases unmatched to any gene: 17. The CDR3 length is 18 residues. Germline V lookup: CDR1 GTSNPN, CDR2 SVGIG (reference sequence). The CDR3 is CAWSVPDRDVWRSYGYTF. The CDR3 DNA follows: TGTGCCTGGAGTGTACCCGACAGGGATGTTTGGCGGAGCTATGGCTACACCTTC.

The CDR3 sequence: CASSWAGESYNEQFF. The CDR3 DNA reads as TGTGCCAGCAGTTGGGCGGGGGAATCCTACAATGAGCAGTTCTTC. This sequence joins TRBV27 and TRBJ2-1, with 7 bases lining up with TRBD2. CDR1 is MNHEY, CDR2 SMNVEV, per germline (reference sequence). The CDR3 is 15 amino acids. With V trimmed by 4 bases and J by 1 base, 4 bases remained unmatched.

The chain combines TRBV5-1 with TRBJ2-3; weak D call: TRBD1 (6 bases). V was clipped by 4 bases and J by 8 bases, with 17 bases between them. This CDR3 region has 14 residues. Germline CDR1 is SGHRS and CDR2 is YFSETQ. This chain's CDR3 is CASSGGGGSPTQYF. The CDR3 bases are TGCGCCAGCAGCGGTGGGGGCGGCTCACCTACGCAGTATTTT.

The CDR3: CSVDPGQDGYTF. The CDR3 bases are TGCAGCGTTGACCCAGGACAGGACGGCTACACCTTC. The J gene is TRBJ1-2, the V gene TRBV29-1; TRBD1 agrees at 7 bases. Looked up from germline, CDR1 is SQVTM and CDR2 is ANQGSEA. The length of the CDR3 is 12 residues. Trimming cost V 3 bases and J 8 bases; bases outside gene matches: 6.

The chain couples TRBV11-2 to TRBJ2-7; 9 positions agree with TRBD1. The CDR3 runs 16 residues. The V segment lost 4 bases and the J segment 3 bases; nucleotides outside the gene matches: 10. Per germline, CDR1 SGHAT and CDR2 FQNNGV. CDR3 residues: CASSSDRGLLFYEQYF. CDR3 coding DNA: TGTGCCAGCAGCTCGGACAGGGGACTTCTTTTCTACGAGCAGTACTTC.

The gene calls are TRBV2 and TRBJ1-1; the D gene is possibly TRBD1 (5 bases). This CDR3 spans 12 amino acids. Germline assignment: CDR1 SNHLY and CDR2 FYNNEI. V lost 1 base and J lost 8, with 8 bases in between. This CDR3 is CASSEEWGEAFF. DNA of the CDR3: TGTGCCAGCAGTGAAGAGTGGGGCGAAGCTTTCTTT.

This clone was counted only a few times. The CDR3 region has the DNA TGTGCCAGCAGCCAATCGCTACAGGGGGATAGCAATCAGCCCCAGCATTTT. It encodes CASSQSLQGDSNQPQHF. The chain uses TRBV4-2 and TRBJ1-5; 8 nucleotides align to TRBD1. V lost 2 bases, J lost 0 bases, and 6 bases stayed unmatched. CDR1 is LGHNA and CDR2 is YNFKEQ in the germline V gene. The CDR3 spans 17 residues.

V gene TRBV3-1 (or the pseudogene TRBV3-2) combines with J gene TRBJ2-5, with D unresolved. The germline V gene has CDR1 LGHDT and CDR2 YNNKEL (reference sequence). V lost 0 bases to trimming and J lost 4 bases, with 3 bases between them. This CDR3 region has 12 residues. The CDR3 DNA sequence: TGTGCCAGCAGCCAAGATCGAGAGACCCAGTACTTC. Encoded protein: CASSQDRETQYF.

This chain uses TRBV4-2 with TRBJ1-4; 8 nucleotides agree with TRBD1. V trimming: 1 base; J trimming: 4 bases; junction bases outside the gene matches: 2. The CDR3 has 15 residues. Looked up from germline, CDR1 is LGHNA and CDR2 is YNFKEQ. The CDR3 nucleotides are TGTGCCAGCAGCCAAGGGACAGGGTATAATGAAAAACTGTTTTTT. The encoded protein is CASSQGTGYNEKLFF.

This chain connects TRBV30 to TRBJ2-5, with TRBD1 matching 7 bases. The CDR3 runs to 16 residues. CDR1 is GTSNPN, CDR2 SVGIG, per germline (reference sequence). J gave up 4 bases and V 0 bases, and 11 bases lay outside the gene matches. CDR3 protein: CAWSVLRGRGIETQYF. CDR3 in DNA: TGTGCCTGGAGTGTGCTTCGGGGCAGGGGGATAGAGACCCAGTACTTC.

This chain joins TRBV27 and TRBJ1-6; D not certain. This CDR3 contains 14 residues. Germline CDR1 is MNHEY and CDR2 is SMNVEV (reference sequence). V was trimmed by 4 bases and J by 9 bases, leaving 13 bases between them. The CDR3 loop is CASSYQDVGSPLHF. The CDR3, as DNA: TGTGCCAGCAGTTACCAGGATGTAGGTTCACCCCTCCACTTT.

This chain links TRBV7-9 with TRBJ2-5; a possible D gene is TRBD2 (5 bases). The length of the CDR3 is 16 residues. The ends were cut back, 1 base at V and 0 bases at J, with 12 bases in the middle. From germline, CDR1 is SEHNR and CDR2 FQNEAQ (reference sequence). The CDR3 nucleotides read TGTGCCAGCAGCTTAGGCCCGGACTCTTACCAAGAGACCCAGTACTTC. Amino acid sequence: CASSLGPDSYQETQYF.

The chain is built from TRBV3-1 (or the pseudogene TRBV3-2) and TRBJ1-4, with 7 bases that match TRBD1. The CDR3 sequence is 17 residues long. The V and J ends lost 4 bases and 4 bases, in that order; junction bases with no gene match: 12. The germline gives CDR1 LGHDT, CDR2 YNNKEL (reference sequence). The CDR3 reads CASSLSYPGQLNEKLFF. CDR3 DNA sequence: TGTGCCAGCAGCCTTTCATACCCGGGACAGCTTAATGAAAAACTGTTTTTT.

The genes are TRBV25-1 and TRBJ2-2, with 8 bases aligning to TRBD1. The CDR3 runs 16 residues. V lost 9 bases, J lost 2 bases, and 11 bases stayed unmatched. The germline V gene encodes CDR1 MGHDK and CDR2 SYGVNS. CDR3 DNA sequence: TGTGCCAGTCGGCCCTCAGGGGGCTCCAACACCGGGGAGCTGTTTTTT. It translates to CASRPSGGSNTGELFF.

The V and J genes are TRBV12-3 or TRBV12-4 and TRBJ1-2; TRBD1 aligns across 7 bases. The trim removed 6 bases at V and 4 bases at J, leaving 2 bases unmatched. The CDR3 has 12 residues. For the CDR3, the DNA is TGTGCCAGCAGAGACAGGGCCTATGGCTACACCTTC. It codes for CASRDRAYGYTF.

The count of this clone is one. The chain recombines TRBV2 with TRBJ2-7; TRBD1 matches at 9 bases. Germline V CDR1 and CDR2: SNHLY, FYNNEI. The CDR3 loop spans 15 amino acids. With V trimmed by 6 bases and J by 4 bases, 10 bases remained unmatched. Written as DNA, the CDR3 is TGTGCCAGCAGGACCCGGGACAGGGAAAATTACGAGCAGTACTTC. Its translation is CASRTRDRENYEQYF.

The table lists this clone with a count of one. J is TRBJ1-2 and V is TRBV7-9; 8 bases fit TRBD1. The CDR3 has 17 residues. J gave up 7 bases and V 3 bases, and 16 bases lay outside the gene matches. Germline V lookup: CDR1 SEHNR, CDR2 FQNEAQ (reference sequence). As DNA, the CDR3 is TGTGCCAGCAGCTTCTCAGGGACAGGCCACGGAGGGGGTGGCTACACCTTC. Translation gives CASSFSGTGHGGGGYTF.

The genes are TRBV2 and TRBJ2-7, with TRBD1 as a possible D gene (5 bases). The germline gives CDR1 SNHLY, CDR2 FYNNEI. V was shortened by 4 bases and J by 12 bases, with 13 bases between the two germline ends. This CDR3 comprises 11 residues. The CDR3 loop is CASSARQPLYF. The CDR3 DNA sequence: TGTGCCAGCAGTGCCCGACAGCCACTGTACTTC.

The chain is built from TRBV27 and TRBJ2-2, with TRBD2 as a possible D gene (5 bases). Germline V gene sequence: CDR1 MNHEY, CDR2 SMNVEV (reference sequence). CDR3 length: 14 residues. V was cut by 8 bases and J by 5 bases, with 15 bases left in between. In DNA form, the CDR3 reads TGTGCCAGCTTTGGCCTTCGGAGGACCGGGGAGCTGTTTTTT. Protein: CASFGLRRTGELFF.

The chain uses TRBV9 and TRBJ1-4; D is unresolved. This CDR3 is 15 amino acids long. The germline CDR1 and CDR2 sequences are SGDLS and YYNGEE. V was clipped by 4 bases and J by 6 bases, with 16 bases between them. CDR3 region: CASSPDVRVDEKLFF. CDR3 nucleotides: TGTGCCAGCAGCCCTGACGTGAGGGTGGATGAAAAACTGTTTTTT.

This chain connects TRBV12-5 to TRBJ2-3; a possible D gene is TRBD1 (6 bases). In germline, CDR1 is LGHNT, CDR2 FRNRAP. This CDR3 is built from 14 residues. Trimming took 5 bases from V and 0 from J, leaving 9 bases between them. CDR3 coding DNA: TGTGCTAGTGGTCTTGGGGGCAGCACAGATACGCAGTATTTT. This translates into CASGLGGSTDTQYF.

This clone was found once. This sequence joins TRBV15 and TRBJ2-7, with a possible D match to TRBD2 (7 bases). Trimming stripped 5 bases from V and 3 bases from J, with 17 bases between. Per the germline V gene, CDR1 is LNHNV and CDR2 is YYDKDF (reference sequence). This CDR3 has 15 residues. The DNA of the CDR3 is TGTGCCACCAGCTTGGGGGGGACATCCGACTACGAGCAGTACTTC. This encodes CATSLGGTSDYEQYF.

V is TRBV18 and J is TRBJ2-7; the D gene is possibly TRBD2 (6 bases). V was clipped by 3 bases and J by 0 bases, with 12 bases between them. CDR1 and CDR2 (germline): KGHSH, LQKENI. The CDR3 is 15 residues long. The CDR3, as DNA: TGTGCCAGCTCACCCGGGAGCGCCAGCTCCTACGAGCAGTACTTC. Protein sequence: CASSPGSASSYEQYF.

The V and J genes are TRBV5-1 and TRBJ2-5; TRBD2 matches 12 bases. The CDR3 has 16 residues. The germline gives CDR1 SGHRS, CDR2 YFSETQ. Unmatched junction bases numbered 4, after V lost 4 bases and J lost 0 bases. For the CDR3, the DNA is TGCGCCAGCAGCCTCAGACTAGCGGGGGACCAAGAGACCCAGTACTTC. Translation: CASSLRLAGDQETQYF.

This clone showed up just once. The CDR3 sequence is CASSLGQEEDTQYF. The CDR3 DNA reads as TGTGCCAGTAGCTTGGGACAGGAAGAAGATACGCAGTATTTT. This chain joins TRBV19 and TRBJ2-3, with TRBD1 matching over 8 bases. V lost 6 bases to trimming and J lost 5 bases; unmatched junction nucleotides: 7. The germline gives CDR1 LNHDA, CDR2 SQIVND (reference sequence). The CDR3 is 14 amino acids.

V and J are TRBV6-2 or TRBV6-3 and TRBJ2-5; possible D gene TRBD1, 5 bases. Germline CDR1 reads MNHEY; CDR2 reads SVGEGT. Trimming took off 6 bases at V and 9 bases at J, with 14 bases between the two ends. This CDR3 is 12 amino acids long. CDR3 in amino acids: CASSRPGSAQYF. DNA of the CDR3: TGTGCCAGCAGCCGTCCAGGGTCGGCCCAGTACTTC.

The chain links TRBV12-5 to TRBJ1-1; possibly TRBD1 for D (6 bases). Trimming cost V 6 bases and J 2 bases, with 13 bases left between them. The CDR3 spans 14 residues. The germline CDR1 and CDR2 sequences are LGHNT and FRNRAP. The CDR3 DNA is TGTGCTAGTGGCCACTCAGGGGCCAACACTGAAGCTTTCTTT. Translation: CASGHSGANTEAFF.